This TCR beta chain came from a study of OX40 agonist ivuxolimab in advanced cancers. Trimming took 2 bases from V and 0 from J, leaving 9 bases between them. The CDR3 runs 15 residues. Per germline, CDR1 SGHTA and CDR2 FQGTGA. Repertoires were generated with immunoSEQ multiplex PCR, while TCRdb's copy carries only in-frame clones and drops some. The table lists tens of thousands of clones, about 82% of them singletons. This clone has only one observation. Here the sequenced sample was CD4+ or CD8+ T cells sorted from blood, taken in a trial of the OX40 agonist ivuxolimab. This clonotype was sampled from an adult with an advanced solid tumor such as melanoma, head and neck, liver or kidney cancer. V is TRBV7-3 and J is TRBJ2-3; the D is unclear. The CDR3 nucleotides read TGTGCCAGCAGCTTAGACGGATCTAGCACAGATACGCAGTATTTT. This encodes CASSLDGSSTDTQYF.